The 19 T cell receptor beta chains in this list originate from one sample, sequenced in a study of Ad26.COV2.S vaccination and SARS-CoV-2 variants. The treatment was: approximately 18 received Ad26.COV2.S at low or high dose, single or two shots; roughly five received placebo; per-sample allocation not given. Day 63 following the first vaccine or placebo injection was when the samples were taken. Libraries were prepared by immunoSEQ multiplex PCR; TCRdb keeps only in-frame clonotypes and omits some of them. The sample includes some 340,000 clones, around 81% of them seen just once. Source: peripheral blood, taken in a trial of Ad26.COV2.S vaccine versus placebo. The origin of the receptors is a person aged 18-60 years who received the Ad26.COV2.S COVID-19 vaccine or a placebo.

CDR3 coding DNA: TGTGCCAGCTCACCAGACAGGGGCTTGGGTCAGCCCCAGCATTTT. This sequence encodes CASSPDRGLGQPQHF. This chain connects TRBV18 to TRBJ1-5; 8 bases are a match to TRBD1. This CDR3 contains 15 residues. J gave up 6 bases and V 2 bases, and 6 bases lay outside the gene matches. Germline assignment: CDR1 KGHSH and CDR2 LQKENI.

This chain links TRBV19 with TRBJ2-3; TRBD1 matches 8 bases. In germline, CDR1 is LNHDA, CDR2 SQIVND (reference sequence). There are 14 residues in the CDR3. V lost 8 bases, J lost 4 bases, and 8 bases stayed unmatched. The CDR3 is CASGQGIVPDTQYF. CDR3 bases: TGTGCCAGTGGACAGGGCATCGTCCCAGATACGCAGTATTTT.

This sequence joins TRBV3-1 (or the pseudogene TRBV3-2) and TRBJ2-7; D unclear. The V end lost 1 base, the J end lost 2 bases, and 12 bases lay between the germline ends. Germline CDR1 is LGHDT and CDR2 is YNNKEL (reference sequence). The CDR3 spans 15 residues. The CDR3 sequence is CASSQASGLAYEQYF. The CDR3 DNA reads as TGTGCCAGCAGCCAAGCTTCCGGTCTTGCCTACGAGCAGTACTTC.

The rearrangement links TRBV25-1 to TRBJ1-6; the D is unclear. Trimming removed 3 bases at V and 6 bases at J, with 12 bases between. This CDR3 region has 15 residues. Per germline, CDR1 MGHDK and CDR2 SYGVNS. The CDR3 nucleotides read TGTGCCAGCAGTGACCCCAGCCTCCTTAATTCACCCCTCCACTTT. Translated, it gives CASSDPSLLNSPLHF.

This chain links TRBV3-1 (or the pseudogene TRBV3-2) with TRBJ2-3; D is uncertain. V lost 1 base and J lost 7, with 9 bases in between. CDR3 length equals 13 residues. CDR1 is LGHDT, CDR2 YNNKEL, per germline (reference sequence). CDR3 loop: CASSQGYPNTQYF. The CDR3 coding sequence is TGTGCCAGCAGCCAAGGTTACCCCAATACGCAGTATTTT.

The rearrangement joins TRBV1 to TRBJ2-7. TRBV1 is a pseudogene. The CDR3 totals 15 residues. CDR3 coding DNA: TGCACCAGCAGCCAACCCCCCCAACCCCCCTACGAGCAGTACTTC. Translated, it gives CTSSQPPQPPYEQYF.

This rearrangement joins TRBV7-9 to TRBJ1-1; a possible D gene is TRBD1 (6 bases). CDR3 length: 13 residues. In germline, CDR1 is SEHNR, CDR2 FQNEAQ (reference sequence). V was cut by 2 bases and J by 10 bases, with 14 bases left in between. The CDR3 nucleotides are TGTGCCAGCAGCTTACGACAGGTTCCGGTAGCTTTCTTT. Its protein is CASSLRQVPVAFF.

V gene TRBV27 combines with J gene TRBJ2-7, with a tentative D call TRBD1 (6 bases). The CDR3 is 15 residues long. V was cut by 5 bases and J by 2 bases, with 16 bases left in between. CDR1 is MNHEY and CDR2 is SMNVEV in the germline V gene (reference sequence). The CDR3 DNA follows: TGTGCCAGCAGTCCGCAGACAGGAGTTCCCTACGAGCAGTACTTC. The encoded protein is CASSPQTGVPYEQYF.

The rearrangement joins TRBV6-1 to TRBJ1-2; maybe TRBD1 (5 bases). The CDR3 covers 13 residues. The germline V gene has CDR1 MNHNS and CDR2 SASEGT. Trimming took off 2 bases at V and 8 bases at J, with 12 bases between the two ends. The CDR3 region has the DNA TGTGCCAGCAGTGAACAGCAGGGCCGGGGCTACACCTTC. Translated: CASSEQQGRGYTF.

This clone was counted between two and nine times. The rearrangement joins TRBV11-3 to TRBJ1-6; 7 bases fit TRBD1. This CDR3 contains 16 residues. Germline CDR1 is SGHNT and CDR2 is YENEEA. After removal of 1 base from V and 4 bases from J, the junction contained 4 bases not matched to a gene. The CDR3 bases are TGTGCCAGCAGCTTAGGACAGGGATCTTATAATTCACCCCTCCACTTT. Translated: CASSLGQGSYNSPLHF. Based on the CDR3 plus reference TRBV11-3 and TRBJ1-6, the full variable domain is EAGVVQSPRYKIIEKKQPVAFWCNPISGHNTLYWYLQNLGQGPELLIRYENEEAVDDSQLPKDRFSAERLKGVDSTLKIQPAELGDSAVYLCASSLGQGSYNSPLHFGNGTRLTVT.

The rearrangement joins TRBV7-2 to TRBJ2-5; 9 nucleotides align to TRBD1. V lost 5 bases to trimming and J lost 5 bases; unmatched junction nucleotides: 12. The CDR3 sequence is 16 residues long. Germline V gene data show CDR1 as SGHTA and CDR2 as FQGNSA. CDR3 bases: TGTGCCAGCAGCCCCCAAGTACAGGGGGCTGCGGAGACCCAGTACTTC. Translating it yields CASSPQVQGAAETQYF.

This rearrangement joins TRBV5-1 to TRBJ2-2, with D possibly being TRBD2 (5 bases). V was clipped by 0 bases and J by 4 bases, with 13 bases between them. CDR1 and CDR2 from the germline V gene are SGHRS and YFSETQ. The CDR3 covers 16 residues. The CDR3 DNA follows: TGCGCCAGCAGCTTGGCCGGAGGCCCGGGCACCGGGGAGCTGTTTTTT. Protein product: CASSLAGGPGTGELFF.

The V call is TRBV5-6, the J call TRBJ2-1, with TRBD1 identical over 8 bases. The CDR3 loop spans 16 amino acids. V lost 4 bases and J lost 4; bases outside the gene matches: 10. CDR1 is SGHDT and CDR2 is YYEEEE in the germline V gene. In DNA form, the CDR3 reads TGTGCCAGCAGCGAGACCCCGGGACAGGCTTACAATGAGCAGTTCTTC. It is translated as CASSETPGQAYNEQFF.

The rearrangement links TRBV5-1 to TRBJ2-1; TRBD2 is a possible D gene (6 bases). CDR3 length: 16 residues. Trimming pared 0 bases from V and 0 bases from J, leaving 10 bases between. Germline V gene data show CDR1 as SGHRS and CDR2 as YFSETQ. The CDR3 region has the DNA TGCGCCAGCAGCTTGGGTGGCGGGATCTCCTACAATGAGCAGTTCTTC. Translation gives CASSLGGGISYNEQFF.

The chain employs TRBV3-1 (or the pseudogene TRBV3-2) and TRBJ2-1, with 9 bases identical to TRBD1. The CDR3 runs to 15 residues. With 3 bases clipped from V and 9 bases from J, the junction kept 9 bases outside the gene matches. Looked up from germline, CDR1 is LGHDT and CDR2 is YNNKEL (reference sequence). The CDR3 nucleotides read TGTGCCAGCAGCCACGTATTAACAGGGGGCAGTGAGCAGTTCTTC. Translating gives CASSHVLTGGSEQFF.

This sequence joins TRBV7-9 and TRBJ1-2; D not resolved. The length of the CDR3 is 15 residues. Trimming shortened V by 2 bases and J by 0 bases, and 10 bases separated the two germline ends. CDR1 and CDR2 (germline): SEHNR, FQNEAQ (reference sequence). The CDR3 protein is CASSLRREPNYGYTF. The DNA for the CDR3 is TGTGCCAGCAGCTTACGAAGGGAGCCTAACTATGGCTACACCTTC.

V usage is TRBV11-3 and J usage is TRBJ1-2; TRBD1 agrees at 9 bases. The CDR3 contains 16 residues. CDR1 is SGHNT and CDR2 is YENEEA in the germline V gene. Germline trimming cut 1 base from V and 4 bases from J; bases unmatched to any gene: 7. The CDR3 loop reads CASSLGPGQGFYGYTF. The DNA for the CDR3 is TGTGCCAGCAGCTTAGGACCGGGACAGGGCTTCTATGGCTACACCTTC.

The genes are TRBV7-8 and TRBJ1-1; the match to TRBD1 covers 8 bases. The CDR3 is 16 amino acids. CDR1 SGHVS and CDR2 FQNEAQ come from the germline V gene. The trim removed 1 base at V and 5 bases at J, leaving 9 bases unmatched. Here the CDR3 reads CASSLGTGPGLTEAFF. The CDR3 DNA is TGTGCCAGCAGCTTAGGGACAGGGCCTGGGTTGACTGAAGCTTTCTTT.

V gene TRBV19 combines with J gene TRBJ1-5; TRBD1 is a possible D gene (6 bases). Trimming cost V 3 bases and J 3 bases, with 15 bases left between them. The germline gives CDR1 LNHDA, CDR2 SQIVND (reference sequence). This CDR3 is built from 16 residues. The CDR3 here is CASSIETGTLNQPQHF. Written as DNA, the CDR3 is TGTGCCAGTAGTATCGAAACAGGGACCCTCAATCAGCCCCAGCATTTT.